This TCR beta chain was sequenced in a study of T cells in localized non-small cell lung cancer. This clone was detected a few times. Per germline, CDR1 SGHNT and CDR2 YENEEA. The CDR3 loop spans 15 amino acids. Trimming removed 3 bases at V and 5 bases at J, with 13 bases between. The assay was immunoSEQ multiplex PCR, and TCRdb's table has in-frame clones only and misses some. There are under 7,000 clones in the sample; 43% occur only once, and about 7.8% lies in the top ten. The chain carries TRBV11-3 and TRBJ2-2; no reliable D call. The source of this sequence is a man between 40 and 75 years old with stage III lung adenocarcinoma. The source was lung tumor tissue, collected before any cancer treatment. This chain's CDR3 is CASSFGNVETGELFF. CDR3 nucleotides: TGTGCCAGCAGCTTTGGGAACGTCGAAACCGGGGAGCTGTTTTTT.